This T cell receptor beta chain was sequenced during a study of blood T cell repertoires in COVID-19. Trimming took off 0 bases at V and 5 bases at J, with 7 bases between the two ends. The CDR3 is made up of 14 amino acids. CDR1 and CDR2 from the germline V gene are ENHRY and SYGVKD. In the original analysis: Estimates of nucleated cell counts were drawn from the amplification of reference gene primers. TCRdb's copy holds only in-frame clones and misses some; the assay was immunoSEQ multiplex PCR. The V and J calls and clone size come from that table; D and trimming were worked out from the DNA. Here the sample spans 200,000 to 250,000 clones, 86% being singletons.

The chain joins TRBV10-3 to TRBJ1-4, with D perhaps TRBD1 (5 bases). The sequence was obtained from a woman aged 60 to 75 who had recovered from COVID-19. The sample was peripheral blood. The CDR3 DNA sequence: TGTGCCATCAGTGAGTCGAACAGGAATGAAAAACTGTTTTTT. Its translation: CAISESNRNEKLFF.